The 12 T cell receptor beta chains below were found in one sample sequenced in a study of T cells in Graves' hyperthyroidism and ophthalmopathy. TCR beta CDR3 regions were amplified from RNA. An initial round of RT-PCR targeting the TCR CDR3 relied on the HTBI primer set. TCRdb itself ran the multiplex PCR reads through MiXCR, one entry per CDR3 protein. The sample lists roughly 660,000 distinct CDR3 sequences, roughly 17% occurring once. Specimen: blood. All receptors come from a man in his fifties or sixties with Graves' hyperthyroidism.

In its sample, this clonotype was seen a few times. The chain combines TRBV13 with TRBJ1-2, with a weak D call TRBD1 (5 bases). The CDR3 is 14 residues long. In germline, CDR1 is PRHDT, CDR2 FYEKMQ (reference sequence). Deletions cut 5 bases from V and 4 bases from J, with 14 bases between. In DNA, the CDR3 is TGTGCCAGCAGCCCCGGGCCAGGGCTCTATGGCTACACCTTC. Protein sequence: CASSPGPGLYGYTF.

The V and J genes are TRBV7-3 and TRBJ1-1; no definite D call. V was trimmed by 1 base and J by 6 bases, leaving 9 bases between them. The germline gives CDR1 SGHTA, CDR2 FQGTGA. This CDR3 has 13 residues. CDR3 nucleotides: TGTGCCAGCAGCTTAATGTTGAGTTCTGAAGCTTTCTTT. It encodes CASSLMLSSEAFF.

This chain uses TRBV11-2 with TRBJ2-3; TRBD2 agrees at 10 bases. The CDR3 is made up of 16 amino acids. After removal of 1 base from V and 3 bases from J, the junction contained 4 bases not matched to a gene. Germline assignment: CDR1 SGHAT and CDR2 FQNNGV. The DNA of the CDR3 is TGTGCCAGCAGCTTAGGTCGGACTAGCGGAACAGATACGCAGTATTTT. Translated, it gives CASSLGRTSGTDTQYF.

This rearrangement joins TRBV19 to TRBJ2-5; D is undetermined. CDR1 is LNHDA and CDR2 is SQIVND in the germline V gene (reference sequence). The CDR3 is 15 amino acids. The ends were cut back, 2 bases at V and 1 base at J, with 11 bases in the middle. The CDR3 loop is CASSIFGGFQETQYF. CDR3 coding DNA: TGTGCCAGTAGTATATTCGGTGGCTTCCAAGAGACCCAGTACTTC.

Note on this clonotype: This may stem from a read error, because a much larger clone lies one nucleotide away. The DNA for the CDR3 is TGTGCCAGCAGCCGACAGGGCCCCGAGCAGTACTTC. It encodes CASSRQGPEQYF. The rearrangement joins TRBV6-1 to TRBJ2-7; TRBD1 matches at 7 bases. CDR3 size: 12 residues. CDR1 and CDR2 from the germline V gene are MNHNS and SASEGT. V gave up 6 bases and J gave up 6 bases; unmatched junction bases: 5.

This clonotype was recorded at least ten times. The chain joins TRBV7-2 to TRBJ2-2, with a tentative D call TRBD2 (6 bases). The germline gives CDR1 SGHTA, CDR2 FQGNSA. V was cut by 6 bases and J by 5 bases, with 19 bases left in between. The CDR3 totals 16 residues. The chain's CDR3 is CASRIIGTRVTGELFF. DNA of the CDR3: TGTGCCAGCAGAATAATTGGGACTCGGGTGACCGGGGAGCTGTTTTTT. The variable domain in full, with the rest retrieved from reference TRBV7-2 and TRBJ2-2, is GAGVSQSPSNKVTEKGKDVELRCDPISGHTALYWYRQSLGQGLEFLIYFQGNSAPDKSGLPSDRFSAERTGGSVSTLTIQRTQQEDSAVYLCASRIIGTRVTGELFFGEGSRLTVL.

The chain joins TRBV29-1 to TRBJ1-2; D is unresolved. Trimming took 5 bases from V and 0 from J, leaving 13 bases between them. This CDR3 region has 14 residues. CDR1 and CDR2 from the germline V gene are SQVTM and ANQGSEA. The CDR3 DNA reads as TGCAGCGTTCGTGGGGTCGGTACTAACTATGGCTACACCTTC. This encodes CSVRGVGTNYGYTF.

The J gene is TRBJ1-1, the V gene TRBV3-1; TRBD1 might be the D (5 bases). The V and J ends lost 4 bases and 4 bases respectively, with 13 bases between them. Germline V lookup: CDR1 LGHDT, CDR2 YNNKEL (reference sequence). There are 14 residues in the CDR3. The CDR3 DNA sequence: TGTGCCAGCAGCCGAGGCAAAGGGGTCACTGAAGCTTTCTTT. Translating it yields CASSRGKGVTEAFF. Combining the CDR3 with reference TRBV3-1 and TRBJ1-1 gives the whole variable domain DTAVSQTPKYLVTQMGNDKSIKCEQNLGHDTMYWYKQDSKKFLKIMFSYNNKELIINETVPNRFSPKSPDKAHLNLHINSLELGDSAVYFCASSRGKGVTEAFFGQGTRLTVV.

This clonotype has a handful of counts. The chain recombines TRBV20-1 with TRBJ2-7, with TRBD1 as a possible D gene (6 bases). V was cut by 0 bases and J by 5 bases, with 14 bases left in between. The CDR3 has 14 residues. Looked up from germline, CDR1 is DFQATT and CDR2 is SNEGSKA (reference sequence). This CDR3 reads CSARDFSGAHEQYF. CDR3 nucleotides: TGCAGTGCTAGAGATTTCTCAGGGGCCCACGAGCAGTACTTC.

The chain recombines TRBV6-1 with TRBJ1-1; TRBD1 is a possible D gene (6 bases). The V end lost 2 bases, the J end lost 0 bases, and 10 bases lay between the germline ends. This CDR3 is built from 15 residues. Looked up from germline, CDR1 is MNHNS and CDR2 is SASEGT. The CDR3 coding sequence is TGTGCCAGCAGTGAACTCTACAGGGTGAACACTGAAGCTTTCTTT. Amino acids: CASSELYRVNTEAFF.

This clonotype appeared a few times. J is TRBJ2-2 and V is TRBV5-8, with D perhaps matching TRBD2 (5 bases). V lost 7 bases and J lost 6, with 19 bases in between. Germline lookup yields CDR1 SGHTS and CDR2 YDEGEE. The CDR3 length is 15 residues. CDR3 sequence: CASGMIGVRSGELFF. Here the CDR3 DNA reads TGTGCCAGCGGTATGATCGGGGTACGCTCCGGGGAGCTGTTTTTT.

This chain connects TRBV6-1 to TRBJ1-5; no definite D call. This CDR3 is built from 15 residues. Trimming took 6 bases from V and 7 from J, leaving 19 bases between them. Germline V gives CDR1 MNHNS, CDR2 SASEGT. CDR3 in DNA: TGTGCCAGCAGGGCCCAAAAGGGAGAACGACAGCCCCAGCATTTT. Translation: CASRAQKGERQPQHF.